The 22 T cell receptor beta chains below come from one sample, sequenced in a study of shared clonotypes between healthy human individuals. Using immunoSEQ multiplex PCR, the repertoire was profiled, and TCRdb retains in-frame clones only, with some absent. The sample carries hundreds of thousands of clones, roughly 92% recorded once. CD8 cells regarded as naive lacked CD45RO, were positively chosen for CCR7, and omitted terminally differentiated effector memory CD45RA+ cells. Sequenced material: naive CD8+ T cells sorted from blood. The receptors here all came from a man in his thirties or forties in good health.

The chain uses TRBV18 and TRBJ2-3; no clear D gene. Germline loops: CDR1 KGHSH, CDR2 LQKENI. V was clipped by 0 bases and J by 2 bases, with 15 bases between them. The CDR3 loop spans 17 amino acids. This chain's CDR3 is CASSPPDGTFFTDTQYF. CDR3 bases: TGTGCCAGCTCACCACCGGACGGAACGTTTTTCACAGATACGCAGTATTTT.

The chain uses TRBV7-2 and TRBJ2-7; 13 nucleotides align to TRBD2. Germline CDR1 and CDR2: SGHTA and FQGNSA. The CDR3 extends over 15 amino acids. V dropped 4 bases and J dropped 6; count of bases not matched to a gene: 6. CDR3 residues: CASSWTSGRVGEQYF. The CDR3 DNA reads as TGTGCCAGCAGCTGGACTAGCGGGAGAGTCGGCGAGCAGTACTTC.

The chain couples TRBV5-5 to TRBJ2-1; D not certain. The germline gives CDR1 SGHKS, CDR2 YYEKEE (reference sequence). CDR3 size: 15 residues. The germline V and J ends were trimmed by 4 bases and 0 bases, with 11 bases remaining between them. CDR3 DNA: TGTGCCAGCAGCCCGGTGGCGGTCTCCTACAATGAGCAGTTCTTC. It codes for CASSPVAVSYNEQFF. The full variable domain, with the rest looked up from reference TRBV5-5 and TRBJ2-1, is DAGVTQSPTHLIKTRGQQVTLRCSPISGHKSVSWYQQVLGQGPQFIFQYYEKEERGRGNFPDRFSARQFPNYSSELNVNALLLGDSALYLCASSPVAVSYNEQFFGPGTRLTVL.

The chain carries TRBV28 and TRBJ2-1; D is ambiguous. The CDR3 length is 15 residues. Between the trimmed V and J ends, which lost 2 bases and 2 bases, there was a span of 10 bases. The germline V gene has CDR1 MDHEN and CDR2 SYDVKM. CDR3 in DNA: TGTGCCAGCAGTTTAAGGTCAGGCACCTACAATGAGCAGTTCTTC. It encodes CASSLRSGTYNEQFF.

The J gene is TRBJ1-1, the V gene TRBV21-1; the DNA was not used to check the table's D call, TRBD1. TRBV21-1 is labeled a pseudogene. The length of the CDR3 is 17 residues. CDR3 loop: CASSKGRTGGANTEAFF. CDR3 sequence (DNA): TGTGCCAGCAGCAAAGGCCGGACAGGGGGCGCGAACACTGAAGCTTTCTTT.

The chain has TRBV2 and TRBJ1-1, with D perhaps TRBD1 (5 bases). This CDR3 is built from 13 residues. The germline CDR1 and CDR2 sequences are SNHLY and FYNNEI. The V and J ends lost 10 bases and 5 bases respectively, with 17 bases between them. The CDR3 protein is CATPTGKKTEAFF. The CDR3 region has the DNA TGTGCCACCCCCACAGGAAAAAAGACTGAAGCTTTCTTT. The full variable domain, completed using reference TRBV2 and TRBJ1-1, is EPEVTQTPSHQVTQMGQEVILRCVPISNHLYFYWYRQILGQKVEFLVSFYNNEISEKSEIFDDQFSVERPDGSNFTLKIRSTKLEDSAMYFCATPTGKKTEAFFGQGTRLTVV.

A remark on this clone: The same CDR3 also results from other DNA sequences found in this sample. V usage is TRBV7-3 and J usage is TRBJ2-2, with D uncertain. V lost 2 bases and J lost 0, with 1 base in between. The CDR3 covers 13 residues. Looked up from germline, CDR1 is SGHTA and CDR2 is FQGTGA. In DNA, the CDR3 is TGTGCCAGCAGCTTACCGAACACCGGGGAGCTGTTTTTT. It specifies CASSLPNTGELFF. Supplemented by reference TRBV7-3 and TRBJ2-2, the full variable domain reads GAGVSQTPSNKVTEKGKYVELRCDPISGHTALYWYRQSLGQGPEFLIYFQGTGAADDSGLPNDRFFAVRPEGSVSTLKIQRTERGDSAVYLCASSLPNTGELFFGEGSRLTVL.

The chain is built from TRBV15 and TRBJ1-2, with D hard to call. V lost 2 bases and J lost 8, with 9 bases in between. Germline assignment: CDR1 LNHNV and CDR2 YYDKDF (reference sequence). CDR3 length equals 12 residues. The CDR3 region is CATSRNGEGYTF. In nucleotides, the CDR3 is TGTGCCACCAGCAGAAACGGCGAGGGCTACACCTTC.

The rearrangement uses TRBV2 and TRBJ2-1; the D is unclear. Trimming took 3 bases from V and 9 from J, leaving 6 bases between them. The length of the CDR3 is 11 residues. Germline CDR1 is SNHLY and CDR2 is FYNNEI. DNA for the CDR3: TGTGCCAGCAGTGAGGTACGTGAGCAGTTCTTC. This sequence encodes CASSEVREQFF.

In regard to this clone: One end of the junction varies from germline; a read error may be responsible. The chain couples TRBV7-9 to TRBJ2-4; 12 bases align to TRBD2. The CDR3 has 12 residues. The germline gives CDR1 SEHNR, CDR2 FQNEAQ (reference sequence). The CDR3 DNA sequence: TGTGCCAGCAGCCTAGCGGGAGGGCCTGAGTACTTC. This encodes CASSLAGGPEYF. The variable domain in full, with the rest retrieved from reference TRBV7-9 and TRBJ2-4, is DTGVSQNPRHKITKRGQNVTFRCDPISEHNRLYWYRQTLGQGPEFLTYFQNEAQLEKSRLLSDRFSAERPKGSFSTLEIQRTEQGDSAMYLCASSLAGGPEYFGAGTRLSVL.

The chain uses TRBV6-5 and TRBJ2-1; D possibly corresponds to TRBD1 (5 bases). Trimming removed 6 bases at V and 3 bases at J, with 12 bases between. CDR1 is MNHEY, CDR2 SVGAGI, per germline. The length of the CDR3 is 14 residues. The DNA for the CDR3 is TGTGCCAGCAGGCGACTCCAGGGCTACAATGAGCAGTTCTTC. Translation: CASRRLQGYNEQFF.

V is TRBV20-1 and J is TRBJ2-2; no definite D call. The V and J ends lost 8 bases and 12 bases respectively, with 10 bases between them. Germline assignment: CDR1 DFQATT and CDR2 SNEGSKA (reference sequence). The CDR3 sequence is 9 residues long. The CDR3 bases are TGCAGTACTAAAGGTCAGCTGTTTTTT. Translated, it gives CSTKGQLFF.

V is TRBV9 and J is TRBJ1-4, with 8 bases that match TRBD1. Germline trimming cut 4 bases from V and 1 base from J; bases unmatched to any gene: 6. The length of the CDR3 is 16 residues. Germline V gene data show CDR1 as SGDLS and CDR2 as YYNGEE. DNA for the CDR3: TGTGCCAGCAGCCCATTACAGGGGGTAACTAATGAAAAACTGTTTTTT. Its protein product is CASSPLQGVTNEKLFF.

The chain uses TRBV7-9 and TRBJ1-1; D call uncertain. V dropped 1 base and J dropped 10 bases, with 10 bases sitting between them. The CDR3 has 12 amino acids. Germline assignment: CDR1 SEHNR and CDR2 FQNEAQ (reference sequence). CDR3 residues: CASSLGSVAAFF. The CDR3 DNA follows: TGTGCCAGCAGCTTAGGATCCGTGGCAGCTTTCTTT.

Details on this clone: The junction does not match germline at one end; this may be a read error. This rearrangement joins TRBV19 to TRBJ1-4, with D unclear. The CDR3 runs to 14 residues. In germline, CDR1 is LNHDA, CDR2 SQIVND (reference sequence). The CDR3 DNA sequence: TGTGCTAGTAGTATTCCCAGGAAGAATGAAAAACTGTTTTTT. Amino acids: CASSIPRKNEKLFF.

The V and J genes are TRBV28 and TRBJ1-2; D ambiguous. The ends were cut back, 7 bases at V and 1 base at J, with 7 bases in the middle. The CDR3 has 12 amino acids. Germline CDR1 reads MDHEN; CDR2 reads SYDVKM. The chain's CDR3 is CASTYGNYGYTF. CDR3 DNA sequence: TGTGCCAGCACCTACGGTAACTATGGCTACACCTTC.

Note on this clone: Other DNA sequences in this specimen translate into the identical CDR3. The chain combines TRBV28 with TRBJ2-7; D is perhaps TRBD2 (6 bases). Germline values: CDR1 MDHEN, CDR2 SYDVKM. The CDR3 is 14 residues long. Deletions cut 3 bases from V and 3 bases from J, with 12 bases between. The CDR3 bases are TGTGCCAGCAGTTTCGCGGGGACGGGCTACGAGCAGTACTTC. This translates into CASSFAGTGYEQYF. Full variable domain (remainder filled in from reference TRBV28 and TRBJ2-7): DVKVTQSSRYLVKRTGEKVFLECVQDMDHENMFWYRQDPGLGLRLIYFSYDVKMKEKGDIPEGYSVSREKKERFSLILESASTNQTSMYLCASSFAGTGYEQYFGPGTRLTVT.

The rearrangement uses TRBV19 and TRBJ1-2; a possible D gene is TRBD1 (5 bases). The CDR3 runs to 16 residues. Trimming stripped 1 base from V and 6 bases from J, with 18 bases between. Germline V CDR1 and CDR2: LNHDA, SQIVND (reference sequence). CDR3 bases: TGTGCCAGTAGTATAGCAATCGGGGGGATTCTTGATGGCTACACCTTC. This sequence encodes CASSIAIGGILDGYTF.

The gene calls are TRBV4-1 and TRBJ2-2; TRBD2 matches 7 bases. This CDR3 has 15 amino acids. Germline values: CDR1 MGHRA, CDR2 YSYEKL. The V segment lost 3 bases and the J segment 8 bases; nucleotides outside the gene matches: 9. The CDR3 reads CASSQPTSGKGELFF. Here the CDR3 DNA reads TGCGCCAGCAGCCAGCCGACCAGCGGGAAGGGGGAGCTGTTTTTT.

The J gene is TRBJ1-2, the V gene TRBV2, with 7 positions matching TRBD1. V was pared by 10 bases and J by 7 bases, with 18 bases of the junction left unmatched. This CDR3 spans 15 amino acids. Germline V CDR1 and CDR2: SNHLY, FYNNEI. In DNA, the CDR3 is TGTGCCACCCTAACCGACCGGAGGACAGGAACTGGCTACACCTTC. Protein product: CATLTDRRTGTGYTF.

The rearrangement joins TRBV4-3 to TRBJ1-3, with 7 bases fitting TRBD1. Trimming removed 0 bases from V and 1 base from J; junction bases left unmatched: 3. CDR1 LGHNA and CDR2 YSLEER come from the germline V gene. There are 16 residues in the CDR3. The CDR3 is CASSQDSGGSGNTIYF. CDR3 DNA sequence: TGCGCCAGCAGCCAAGATTCAGGGGGGTCTGGAAACACCATATATTTT.

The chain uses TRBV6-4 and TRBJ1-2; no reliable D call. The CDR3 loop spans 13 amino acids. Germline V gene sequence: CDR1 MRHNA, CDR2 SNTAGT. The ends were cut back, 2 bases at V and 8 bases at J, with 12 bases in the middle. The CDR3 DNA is TGTGCCAGCAGTGACCCCCGGGAGGGCGGCTACACCTTC. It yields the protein CASSDPREGGYTF.